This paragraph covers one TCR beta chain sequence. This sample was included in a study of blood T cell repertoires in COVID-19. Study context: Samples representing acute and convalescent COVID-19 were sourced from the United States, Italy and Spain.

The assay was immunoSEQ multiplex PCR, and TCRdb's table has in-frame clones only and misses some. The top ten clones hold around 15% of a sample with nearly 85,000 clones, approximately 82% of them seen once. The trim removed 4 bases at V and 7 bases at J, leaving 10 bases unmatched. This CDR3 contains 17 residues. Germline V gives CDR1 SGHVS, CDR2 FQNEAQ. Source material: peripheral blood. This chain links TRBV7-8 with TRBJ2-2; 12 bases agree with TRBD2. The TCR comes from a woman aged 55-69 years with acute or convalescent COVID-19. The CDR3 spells CASSYWTSGELGGELFF. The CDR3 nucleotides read TGTGCCAGCAGCTACTGGACTAGCGGGGAACTGGGCGGGGAGCTGTTTTTT.